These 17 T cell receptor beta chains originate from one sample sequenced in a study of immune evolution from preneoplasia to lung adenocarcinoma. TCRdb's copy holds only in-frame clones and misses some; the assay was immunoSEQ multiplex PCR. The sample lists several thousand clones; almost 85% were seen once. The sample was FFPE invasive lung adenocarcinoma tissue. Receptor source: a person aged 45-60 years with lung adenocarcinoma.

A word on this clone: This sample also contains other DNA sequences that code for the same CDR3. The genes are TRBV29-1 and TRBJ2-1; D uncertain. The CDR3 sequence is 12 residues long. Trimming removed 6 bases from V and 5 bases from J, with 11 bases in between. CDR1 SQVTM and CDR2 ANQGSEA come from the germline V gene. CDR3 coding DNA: TGCAGCGTCGGCTCATGGGACAATGAGCAGTTCTTC. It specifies CSVGSWDNEQFF.

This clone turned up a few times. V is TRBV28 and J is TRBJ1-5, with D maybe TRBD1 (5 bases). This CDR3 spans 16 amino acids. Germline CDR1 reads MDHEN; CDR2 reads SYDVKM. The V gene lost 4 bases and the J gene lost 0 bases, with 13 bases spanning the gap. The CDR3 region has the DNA TGTGCCAGCAGTTCATCACAGGCACGTAGCAATCAGCCCCAGCATTTT. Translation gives CASSSSQARSNQPQHF. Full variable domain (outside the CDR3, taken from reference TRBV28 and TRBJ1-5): DVKVTQSSRYLVKRTGEKVFLECVQDMDHENMFWYRQDPGLGLRLIYFSYDVKMKEKGDIPEGYSVSREKKERFSLILESASTNQTSMYLCASSSSQARSNQPQHFGDGTRLSIL.

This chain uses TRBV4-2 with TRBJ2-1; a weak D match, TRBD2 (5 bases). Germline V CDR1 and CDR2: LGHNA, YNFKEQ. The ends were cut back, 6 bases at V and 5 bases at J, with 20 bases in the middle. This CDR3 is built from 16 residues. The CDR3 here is CASSRGEGVTNNEQFF. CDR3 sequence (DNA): TGTGCCAGCAGTCGGGGTGAGGGAGTTACGAACAATGAGCAGTTCTTC.

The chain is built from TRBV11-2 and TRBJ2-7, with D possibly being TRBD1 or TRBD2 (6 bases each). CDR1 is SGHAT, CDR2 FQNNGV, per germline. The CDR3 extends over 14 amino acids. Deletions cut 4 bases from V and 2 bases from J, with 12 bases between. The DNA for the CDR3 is TGTGCCAGCAGCTCCCGGGGGCGGACCTACGAGCAGTACTTC. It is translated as CASSSRGRTYEQYF.

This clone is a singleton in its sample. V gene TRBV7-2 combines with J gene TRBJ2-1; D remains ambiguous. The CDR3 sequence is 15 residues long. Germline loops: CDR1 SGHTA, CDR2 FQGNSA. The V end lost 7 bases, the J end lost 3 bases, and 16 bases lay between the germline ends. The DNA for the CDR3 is TGTGCCAGCATTCCTTTCGTGGGATACTACAATGAGCAGTTCTTC. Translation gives CASIPFVGYYNEQFF.

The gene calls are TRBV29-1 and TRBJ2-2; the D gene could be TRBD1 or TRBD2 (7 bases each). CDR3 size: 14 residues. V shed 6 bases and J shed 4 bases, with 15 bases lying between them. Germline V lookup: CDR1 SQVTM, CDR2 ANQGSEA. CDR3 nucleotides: TGCAGCGTCCGACAGGGCGGGGGCACCGGGGAGCTGTTTTTT. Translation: CSVRQGGGTGELFF.

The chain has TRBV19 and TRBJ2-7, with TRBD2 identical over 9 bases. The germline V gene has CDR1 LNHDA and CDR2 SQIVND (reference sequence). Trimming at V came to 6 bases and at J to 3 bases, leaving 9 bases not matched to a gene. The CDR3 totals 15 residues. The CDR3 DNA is TGTGCCAGTAGGCCGGGACTAGCACCAAGCTACGAGCAGTACTTC. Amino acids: CASRPGLAPSYEQYF.

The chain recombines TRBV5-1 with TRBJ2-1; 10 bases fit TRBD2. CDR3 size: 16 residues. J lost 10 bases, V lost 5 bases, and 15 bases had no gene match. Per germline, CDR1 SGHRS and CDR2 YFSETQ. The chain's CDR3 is CASRWGGTSDLGEQFF. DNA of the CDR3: TGCGCCAGCAGGTGGGGAGGGACTAGCGACCTAGGAGAGCAGTTCTTC.

CDR3 amino acids: CASSTTTVFNGYTF. The CDR3 nucleotides are TGTGCCAGTAGTACAACGACAGTCTTCAATGGCTACACCTTC. This chain uses TRBV19 with TRBJ1-2; the D gene is possibly TRBD1 (5 bases). The ends were cut back, 4 bases at V and 6 bases at J, with 15 bases in the middle. Germline-derived CDR1 and CDR2 are LNHDA and SQIVND (reference sequence). The CDR3 spans 14 residues.

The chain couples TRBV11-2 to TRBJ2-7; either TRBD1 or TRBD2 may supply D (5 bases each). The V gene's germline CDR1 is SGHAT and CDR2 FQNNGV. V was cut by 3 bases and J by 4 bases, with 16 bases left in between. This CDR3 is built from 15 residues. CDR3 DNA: TGTGCCAGCAGCTTTGATGCCCTAGAGGGGTACGAGCAGTACTTC. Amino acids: CASSFDALEGYEQYF.

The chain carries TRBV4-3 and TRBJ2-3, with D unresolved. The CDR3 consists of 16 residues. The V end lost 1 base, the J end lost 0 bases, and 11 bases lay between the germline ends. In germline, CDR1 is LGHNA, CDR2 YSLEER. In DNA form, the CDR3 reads TGCGCCAGCAGCCAAGTAGCTTTCTCTAGCACAGATACGCAGTATTTT. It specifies CASSQVAFSSTDTQYF.

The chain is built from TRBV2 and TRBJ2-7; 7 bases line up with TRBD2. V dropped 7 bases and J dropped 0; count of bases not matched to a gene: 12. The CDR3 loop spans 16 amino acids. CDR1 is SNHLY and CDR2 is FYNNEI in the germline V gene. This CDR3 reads CASNNLGGGSSYEQYF. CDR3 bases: TGTGCCAGCAATAATCTTGGGGGAGGGAGCTCCTACGAGCAGTACTTC.

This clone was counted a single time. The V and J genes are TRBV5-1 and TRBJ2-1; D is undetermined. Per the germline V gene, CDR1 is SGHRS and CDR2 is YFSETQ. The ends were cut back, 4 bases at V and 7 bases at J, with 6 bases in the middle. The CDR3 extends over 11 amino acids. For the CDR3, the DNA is TGCGCCAGCAGCGGAGCGAATGAGCAGTTCTTC. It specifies CASSGANEQFF.

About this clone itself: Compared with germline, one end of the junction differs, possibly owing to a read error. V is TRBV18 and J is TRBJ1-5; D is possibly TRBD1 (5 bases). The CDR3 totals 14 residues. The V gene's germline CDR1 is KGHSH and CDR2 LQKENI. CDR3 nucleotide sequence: TGTGCCAGCTCAAGGGGAGGAGGCAATCGGCCCCAGCATTTT. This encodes CASSRGGGNRPQHF. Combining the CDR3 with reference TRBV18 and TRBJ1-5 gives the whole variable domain NAGVMQNPRHLVRRRGQEARLRCSPMKGHSHVYWYRQLPEEGLKFMVYLQKENIIDESGMPKERFSAEFPKEGPSILRIQQVVRGDSAAYFCASSRGGGNRPQHFGDGTRLSIL.

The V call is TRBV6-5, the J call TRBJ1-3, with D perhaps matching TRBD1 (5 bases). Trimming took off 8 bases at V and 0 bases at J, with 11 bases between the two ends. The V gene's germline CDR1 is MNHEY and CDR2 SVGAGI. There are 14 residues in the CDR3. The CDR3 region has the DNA TGTGCCAGCGGCGGACATCTCTCTGGAAACACCATATATTTT. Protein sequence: CASGGHLSGNTIYF.

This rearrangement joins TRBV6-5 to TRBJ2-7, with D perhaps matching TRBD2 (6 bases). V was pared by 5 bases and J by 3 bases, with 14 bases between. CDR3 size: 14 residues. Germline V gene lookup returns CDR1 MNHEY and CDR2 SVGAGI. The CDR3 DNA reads TGTGCCAGCAGTGTAAGCGGGCTTGGCTACGAGCAGTACTTC. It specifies CASSVSGLGYEQYF.

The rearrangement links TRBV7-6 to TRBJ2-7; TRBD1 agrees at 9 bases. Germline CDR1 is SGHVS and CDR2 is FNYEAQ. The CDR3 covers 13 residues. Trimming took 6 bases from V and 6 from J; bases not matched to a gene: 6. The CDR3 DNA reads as TGTGCCAGCAGTCAAGGACAGGGGACCGAGCAGTACTTC. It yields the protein CASSQGQGTEQYF. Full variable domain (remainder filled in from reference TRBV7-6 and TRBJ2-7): GAGVSQSPRYKVTKRGQDVALRCDPISGHVSLYWYRQALGQGPEFLTYFNYEAQQDKSGLPNDRFSAERPEGSISTLTIQRTEQRDSAMYRCASSQGQGTEQYFGPGTRLTVT.